This TCR beta chain was profiled in a study of T-cell memory formation after mild COVID-19. This clonotype was recorded a few times. Per germline, CDR1 SGHTA and CDR2 FQGNSA. The CDR3 extends over 17 amino acids. Germline trimming cut 5 bases from V and 0 bases from J; bases unmatched to any gene: 12. One entry per CDR3 protein, called by TCRdb with MiXCR from the 5' RACE reads. The table shows hundreds of thousands of distinct CDR3 sequences, with around 20% occurring only once. The sequenced sample was PBMCs or a T cell subset sorted from them (not recorded which). The chain has TRBV7-2 and TRBJ2-7; 8 nucleotides align to TRBD1. This TCR was recovered from an adult woman who had mild COVID-19 (a few samples of this study predate the infection). Cell type and time point are not known. The CDR3 reads CASSHGELDRVSYEQYF. For the CDR3, the DNA is TGTGCCAGCAGCCACGGTGAATTGGACAGGGTCTCCTACGAGCAGTACTTC.